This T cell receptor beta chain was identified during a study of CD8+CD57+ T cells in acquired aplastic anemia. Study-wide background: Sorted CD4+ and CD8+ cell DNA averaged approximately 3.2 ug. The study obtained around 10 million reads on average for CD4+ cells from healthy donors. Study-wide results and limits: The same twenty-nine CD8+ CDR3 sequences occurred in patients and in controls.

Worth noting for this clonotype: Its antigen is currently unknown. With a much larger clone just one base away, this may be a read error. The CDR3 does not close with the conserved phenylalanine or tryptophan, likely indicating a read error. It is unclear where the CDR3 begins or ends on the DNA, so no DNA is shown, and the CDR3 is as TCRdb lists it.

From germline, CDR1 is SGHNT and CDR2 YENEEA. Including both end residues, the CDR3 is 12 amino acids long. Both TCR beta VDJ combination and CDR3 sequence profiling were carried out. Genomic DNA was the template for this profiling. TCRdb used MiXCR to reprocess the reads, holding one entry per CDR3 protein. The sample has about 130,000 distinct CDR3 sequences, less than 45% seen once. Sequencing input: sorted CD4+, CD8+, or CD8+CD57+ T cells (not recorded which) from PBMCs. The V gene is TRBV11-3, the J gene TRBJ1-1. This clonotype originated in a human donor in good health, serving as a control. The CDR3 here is CASSNRRGAIFL.